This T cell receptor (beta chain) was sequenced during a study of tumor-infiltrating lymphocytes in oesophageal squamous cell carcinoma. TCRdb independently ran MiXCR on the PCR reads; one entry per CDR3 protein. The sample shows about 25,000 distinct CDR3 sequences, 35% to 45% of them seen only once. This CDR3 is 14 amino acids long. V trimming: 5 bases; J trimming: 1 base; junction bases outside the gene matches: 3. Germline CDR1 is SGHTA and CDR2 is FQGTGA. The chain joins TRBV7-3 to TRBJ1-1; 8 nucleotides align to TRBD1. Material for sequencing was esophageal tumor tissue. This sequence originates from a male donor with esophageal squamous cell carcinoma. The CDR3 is CASSKGTGNTEAFF. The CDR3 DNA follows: TGTGCCAGCAGCAAAGGGACAGGGAACACTGAAGCTTTCTTT.